This TCR beta chain is from a study of blood T cell repertoires in COVID-19. Study-level information: Acute and convalescent COVID-19 samples came from the United States, Italy and Spain. PBMCs, B-cell-depleted T cells, or T cells provided the cDNA or gDNA that made up the material.

As originally analysed: Using reference gene primer amplification, nucleated cell counts were estimated. The repertoire was sequenced with immunoSEQ multiplex PCR; TCRdb's copy has only in-frame clones and lacks some. The V and J calls and clone size are taken from that table; D and trimming were inferred from the DNA. This table has around 240,000 clones, about 87% appearing once. This clone occurred a few times. A COVID-19 case was met by exposed participants within 2 weeks before study entry. Trimming at V came to 3 bases and at J to 0 bases, leaving 7 bases not matched to a gene. The CDR3 spans 18 residues. Germline values: CDR1 SGHRS, CDR2 YFSETQ.

The clonotype originates from a man aged 50 or older who had been exposed to COVID-19. The sequenced sample consisted of PBMCs or T cells enriched from blood (not recorded which). V usage is TRBV5-1 and J usage is TRBJ2-5, with 14 bases identical to TRBD2. The CDR3 DNA is TGCGCCAGCAGCTGGGGGACTAGCGGGAGACCGTACCAAGAGACCCAGTACTTC. This sequence encodes CASSWGTSGRPYQETQYF.